This T cell receptor (beta chain) derives from a study of identical twins. Points on this clonotype: Antigen unknown.

With no exceptions, donors were healthy Caucasians. V dropped 4 bases and J dropped 3 bases, with 22 bases sitting between them. Germline CDR1 and CDR2: LNHDA and SQIVND (reference sequence). CDR3 length equals 18 residues. Study outcomes and limitations: Beta clonotypes that were abundant in cord blood contained fewer insertions, a pattern absent from memory repertoires. In monozygotic twins, models underestimated the sharing of out-of-frame TCR alpha.

A universal primer site was added by template switching, and unique molecular identifiers were carried by the cDNA. MiXCR was run by TCRdb on the 5' RACE reads, yielding one entry per CDR3 protein. Of roughly 1.6 million distinct CDR3 sequences listed, less than 35% were seen once; the top ten hold approximately 0.29%. The sequence derives from a newborn girl in good health. The V and J genes are TRBV19 and TRBJ2-1; perhaps TRBD2 as D (6 bases). Sequenced input: cord blood. CDR3 loop: CASSKLGLASEGYNEQFF. The CDR3 nucleotides read TGTGCCAGTAGTAAACTCGGTCTAGCGTCGGAGGGCTACAATGAGCAGTTCTTC.